Below, one T cell receptor (beta chain) is given with its context. As yet, its antigen is unknown. This specimen belongs to a study of cytomegalovirus exposure and HLA in healthy donors. This CDR3 is built from 15 residues. The trim removed 6 bases at V and 6 bases at J, leaving 12 bases unmatched. In germline, CDR1 is SNHLY, CDR2 FYNNEI. The PCR contained 60 Vbeta and 13 Jbeta primers. The table came from immunoSEQ multiplex PCR; TCRdb's copy has only in-frame clones and leaves some out. This sample has roughly 140,000 clones, with roughly 72% found just once. Whole-study results and caveats: Researchers reported that a few CMV-associated chains were confirmed in vitro as CMV antigen-specific. The likely explanation for a cluster of highly shared sequence variants was sequencing artifact.

The source of this sequence is a man aged 35 to 55 in good health and CMV-seronegative. Material for sequencing was PBMCs. V gene TRBV2 combines with J gene TRBJ2-3; 7 nucleotides align to TRBD2. CDR3 sequence reads: CASRHLAVLRDTQYF. CDR3 sequence (DNA): TGTGCCAGCAGGCATCTAGCGGTCCTGCGCGATACGCAGTATTTT.